This T cell receptor beta chain originates from a study of CXCR3-negative and CXCR3-positive naive CD8 T cells (dated by TCRdb to about 2019). As for the study more broadly: In total, 110 million to 150 million TRB reads were obtained, corresponding to roughly 1.5 +/- 0.3 million reads per library. Diversity and physicochemical repertoire analyses were performed on 11 donors pooled from two independent experiments. TRBV-TRBJ cluster analysis included naive subsets from 5 donors and memory cells from 3 donors. The study at large found these results: Repertoire diversity was comparably high in both naive subsets but much lower in memory CD8+ T cells. TRB CDR3s from CXCR3-positive naive cells showed higher hydrophobicity (lower Kidera factor 4), lower energy, and higher strength and volume indices than CXCR3-negative naive cells. Because surface CD5, which has been linked to self-reactivity in mice, was comparable between naive subsets, TCR interaction strength was also inferred from TRB CDR3 physicochemical properties. Because CXCR3 expression was partially decreased after cryopreservation, freshly isolated PBMCs were used for most assays. Within the same donor, TRBV-TRBJ usage looked similar between naive CXCR3-negative and CXCR3-positive cells, but memory cells had distinct patterns.

For every CD8+ T cell subset, about 300,000 cells were flow-sorted straight into RLT lysis buffer, and each subset was sorted in triplicate. To exclude memory contaminants, naive CD8+ T cells were stringently defined as CD45RO-CCR7+CD27+CD95-. Standard density gradient centrifugation was used to isolate peripheral blood mononuclear cells from buffy coats. A FACSAria III was used to flow-sort naive CXCR3-negative and CXCR3-positive CD8+ T cells. Total RNA was extracted from sorted cells using an RNeasy Mini Kit. CDR1 and CDR2 were assigned from the germline V gene as SQVTM and ANQGSEA. Spanning cysteine to phenylalanine, the CDR3 consists of 16 amino acids. This entry has no DNA. The instrument was a NextSeq 550. The Human TCR Profiling Kit (MiLaboratory) was used to make UMI-labeled 5' RACE TRB cDNA libraries. cDNA synthesis used the entire amount of extracted RNA, and PCR amplification then used the entire amount of cDNA produced. Libraries were prepared in parallel using an identical number of PCR cycles. The study's own analysis went as follows. With a minimum of two reads required per UMI, MIGEC and MiXCR pulled out about 54,000 +/- 9,700 unique UMI-labeled TRB cDNA molecules from each library. On average, around 40,000 +/- 10,000 functional in-frame TRB CDR3 nucleotide clonotypes lacking stop codons were found per library. Diversity metrics, including normalized Shannon-Wiener and Chao1, were computed in VDJtools after downsampling to 5000 UMI-labeled TRB molecules per sample. For the central five CDR3 residues, VDJtools calculated physicochemical properties weighted by clonotype size, namely interaction energy, strength, volume and Kidera factor 4. Once TCRdb had reprocessed the reads, it stored one entry per CDR3 protein sequence and supplied no DNA. These V and J calls originate from TCRdb's pipeline instead of the authors' own analysis. The sample table holds 50,000 to 55,000 distinct CDR3 sequences. Approximately 1.5% of the sample is taken by the ten largest.

In the case of this clonotype: Its specific antigen is unknown.

The TCR originated in a human donor in good health. Some clones in this sample may be carry-over from other donors' samples. The chain employs TRBV29-1 and TRBJ2-3; as DNA is missing, the TRBD1 call by TCRdb cannot be tested. Sequenced sample: naive CXCR3- CD8+ T cells from blood. What the cell subset or site label conveys for this sample: CD45RO-CCR7+CD27+CD95- naive CD8+ T cells lacking CXCR3 (TNR3-). CDR3 region: CSVEWIGARVTDTQYF.